This T cell receptor beta chain is drawn from a study of T-cell memory formation after mild COVID-19. Study-level background: For the most part, TCR clusters were specific to one donor.

TCRdb reanalysed the 5' RACE reads using MiXCR and keeps one entry per CDR3 protein. The profile shows some 13,000 distinct CDR3 sequences, 9.5% to 15% of them singletons. The sample holds many counts of this clonotype. Its antigen is not known. CDR3 length equals 18 residues. Per germline, CDR1 SGHNT and CDR2 YYREEE (reference sequence). V lost 0 bases to trimming and J lost 4 bases; unmatched junction nucleotides: 13. Study-wide results and limits: Chiefly within CM and EM were the contracting CD4+ clones; CD8+ ones were within EMRA. The finding that pre-infection memory included some responding clones suggested that cross-reactive memory joined. For second-wave clones that peaked at day 37, SARS-CoV-2 specificity went unverified.

Sequenced sample: PBMCs or a T cell subset sorted from them (not recorded which). The TCR was taken from an adult woman who had mild COVID-19 (a few samples of this study predate the infection). Cell type and time point are not known. The genes are TRBV5-4 and TRBJ2-1; 7 bases are a match to TRBD2. The CDR3 DNA reads as TGTGCCAGCAGCTTGGCCCGCCCTAGCGGAGGGTATTACAATGAGCAGTTCTTC. It translates to CASSLARPSGGYYNEQFF.